One and the same sample provided the 9 T cell receptor beta chains below, sequenced in a study of long-term antiretroviral therapy in people with HIV (dated 2022 in TCRdb). Sequencing of the TRB variable region was done with the immunoSEQ hsTCRB v3.0 assay at survey level resolution. TCRdb mirrors the immuneACCESS table, restricted to in-frame sequences. Some clones are absent from its copies; in checked studies, under half trace to an unresolved V gene, and the reason for the others is unknown. The sample table lists approximately 15,000 clones, over 75% of them with a count of one. The ten largest clonotypes hold around 8.3% of the sample. Sequencing used unsorted PBMCs, obtained 0.3 years after starting antiretroviral therapy. Receptor source: a man between 18 and 29 years old with HIV.

The chain recombines TRBV28 with TRBJ1-4; 8 nucleotides align to TRBD1. Looked up from germline, CDR1 is MDHEN and CDR2 is SYDVKM. J gave up 8 bases and V 4 bases, and 9 bases lay outside the gene matches. The CDR3 is 15 amino acids. CDR3 DNA sequence: TGTGCCAGCAGTTGGGCAGGGGGCGTAGGAGAAAAACTGTTTTTT. Its protein is CASSWAGGVGEKLFF.

The chain links TRBV25-1 to TRBJ2-5; D unresolved. The V gene lost 2 bases and the J gene lost 1 base, with 8 bases spanning the gap. Germline V lookup: CDR1 MGHDK, CDR2 SYGVNS. This CDR3 spans 14 amino acids. For the CDR3, the DNA is TGTGCCAGCAGTGAACAGACTGTCCAAGAGACCCAGTACTTC. This codes for CASSEQTVQETQYF.

The V call is TRBV19, the J call TRBJ2-6; tentatively, D is TRBD2 (6 bases). Trimming removed 2 bases at V and 4 bases at J, with 12 bases between. CDR1 is LNHDA, CDR2 SQIVND, per germline (reference sequence). This CDR3 spans 16 amino acids. This chain's CDR3 is CASSIQGAGGANVLTF. The CDR3 DNA follows: TGTGCCAGTAGTATACAGGGTGCGGGAGGGGCCAACGTCCTGACTTTC.

The CDR3 region has the DNA TGTGCCAGCAGCCCACCGGGACAGGGGGCCTTCCTCAATCAGCCCCAGCATTTT. Protein sequence: CASSPPGQGAFLNQPQHF. The rearrangement uses TRBV4-2 and TRBJ1-5, with TRBD1 identical over 12 bases. V dropped 4 bases and J dropped 3; count of bases not matched to a gene: 10. Germline loops: CDR1 LGHNA, CDR2 YNFKEQ. The CDR3 is 18 amino acids.

This clone was picked up one time. This chain joins TRBV15 and TRBJ1-1; D is ambiguous. Germline V CDR1 and CDR2: LNHNV, YYDKDF (reference sequence). The V end lost 1 base, the J end lost 4 bases, and 7 bases lay between the germline ends. The CDR3 loop spans 13 amino acids. The CDR3 region is CATSRVSGTEAFF. CDR3 nucleotide sequence: TGTGCCACCAGCAGAGTTTCGGGCACTGAAGCTTTCTTT.

This chain uses TRBV27 with TRBJ2-5; perhaps TRBD2 as D (6 bases). The last part of the DNA fits TRBJ2-7 better; the J call may be wrong. CDR1 is MNHEY and CDR2 is SMNVEV in the germline V gene (reference sequence). CDR3 length equals 14 residues. The CDR3 is CASSYAGSSYEQYF. In DNA, the CDR3 is TGTGCCAGCAGTTATGCGGGATCCTCCTACGAGCAGTACTTC.

Only one count was recorded for this clone. V is TRBV28 and J is TRBJ2-3, with D possibly matching TRBD1 (6 bases). Germline CDR1 is MDHEN and CDR2 is SYDVKM. With 5 bases removed from V and 0 bases from J, the gap between germline ends came to 12 bases. The CDR3 has 15 residues. The CDR3 DNA is TGTGCCAGCAGTCCGCGGACAGTAAGCACAGATACGCAGTATTTT. It translates to CASSPRTVSTDTQYF.

The V gene is TRBV7-3, the J gene TRBJ1-1, with TRBD1 as a possible D gene (5 bases). Germline V CDR1 and CDR2: SGHTA, FQGTGA. The CDR3 consists of 14 residues. V lost 4 bases to trimming and J lost 4 bases, with 13 bases between them. The CDR3 spells CASSSTGTSTEAFF. CDR3 DNA: TGTGCCAGCAGCTCCACCGGGACCTCCACTGAAGCTTTCTTT.

The chain couples TRBV28 to TRBJ1-2; unclear D gene. V lost 2 bases to trimming and J lost 5 bases, with 18 bases between them. The CDR3 sequence is 16 residues long. The germline gives CDR1 MDHEN, CDR2 SYDVKM. The CDR3 loop is CASSLRGSLVRYGYTF. CDR3 DNA sequence: TGTGCCAGCAGTTTACGTGGGAGTCTGGTTCGTTATGGCTACACCTTC.